Below are 17 T cell receptor beta chains sequenced from a single sample in a study of PD-L1 blockade in urothelial cancer. The table came from immunoSEQ multiplex PCR; TCRdb's copy has only in-frame clones and leaves some out. In the table there are roughly 30,000 clones, roughly 86% of which are singletons. Sample: PBMCs, taken around atezolizumab (anti-PD-L1) treatment. These receptors were obtained from a man between 45 and 60 years old with urothelial cancer.

The chain carries TRBV18 and TRBJ1-4; 9 bases fit TRBD1. The CDR3 has 18 amino acids. The germline V gene has CDR1 KGHSH and CDR2 LQKENI. Germline trimming cut 4 bases from V and 3 bases from J; bases unmatched to any gene: 12. In nucleotides, the CDR3 is TGTGCCAGCTCACGGTCCGGGACAGGGACCCTGGCTAATGAAAAACTGTTTTTT. Translation: CASSRSGTGTLANEKLFF. The full variable domain, completed using reference TRBV18 and TRBJ1-4, is NAGVMQNPRHLVRRRGQEARLRCSPMKGHSHVYWYRQLPEEGLKFMVYLQKENIIDESGMPKERFSAEFPKEGPSILRIQQVVRGDSAAYFCASSRSGTGTLANEKLFFGSGTQLSVL.

CDR3 DNA: TGTGCTAGTGGTTTGGCCCGGACAGGGGGCGTTTCCGGGGAGCTGTTTTTT. Encoded protein: CASGLARTGGVSGELFF. This chain links TRBV12-5 with TRBJ2-2, with TRBD1 matching 11 bases. Germline CDR1 reads LGHNT; CDR2 reads FRNRAP. There are 17 residues in the CDR3. Trimming at V came to 1 base and at J to 6 bases, leaving 7 bases not matched to a gene.

The chain joins TRBV7-2 to TRBJ2-3; 7 bases match TRBD1. The ends lost 1 base at V and 5 bases at J; junction bases unmatched: 3. The germline CDR1 and CDR2 sequences are SGHTA and FQGNSA. CDR3 length: 14 residues. The CDR3 coding sequence is TGTGCCAGCAGCTTAGTTAGGGGGCGAGATACGCAGTATTTT. It codes for CASSLVRGRDTQYF.

This rearrangement joins TRBV10-2 to TRBJ2-1; TRBD1 matches 7 bases. Looked up from germline, CDR1 is WSHSY and CDR2 is SAAADI. V lost 6 bases and J lost 2; bases outside the gene matches: 7. This CDR3 region has 15 residues. In DNA, the CDR3 is TGCGCCAGCAGAACGACAGGGATTACCTACAATGAGCAGTTCTTC. Protein product: CASRTTGITYNEQFF.

The chain employs TRBV5-8 and TRBJ2-7, with no clear D. The germline CDR1 and CDR2 sequences are SGHTS and YDEGEE. V shed 1 base and J shed 6 bases, with 8 bases lying between them. This CDR3 has 12 amino acids. The DNA for the CDR3 is TGTGCCAGCAGCTTGAATCGGGTCGAGCAGTACTTC. This encodes CASSLNRVEQYF.

The J gene is TRBJ1-2, the V gene TRBV9, with TRBD1 matching 7 bases. Germline CDR1 is SGDLS and CDR2 is YYNGEE. The CDR3 extends over 17 amino acids. The V segment lost 4 bases and the J segment 5 bases; nucleotides outside the gene matches: 17. The CDR3 loop is CASSTRGQASLCYGYTF. Here the CDR3 DNA reads TGTGCCAGCAGCACAAGAGGACAGGCCAGCCTTTGTTATGGCTACACCTTC.

J is TRBJ1-1 and V is TRBV11-2, with D maybe TRBD1 (6 bases). The germline V gene has CDR1 SGHAT and CDR2 FQNNGV. This CDR3 has 12 amino acids. Trimming shortened V by 4 bases and J by 7 bases, and 10 bases separated the two germline ends. The CDR3 is CASSSSGVEAFF. The CDR3 DNA reads as TGTGCCAGCAGCTCCTCAGGGGTTGAAGCTTTCTTT. Supplemented by reference TRBV11-2 and TRBJ1-1, the full variable domain reads EAGVAQSPRYKIIEKRQSVAFWCNPISGHATLYWYQQILGQGPKLLIQFQNNGVVDDSQLPKDRFSAERLKGVDSTLKIQPAKLEDSAVYLCASSSSGVEAFFGQGTRLTVV.

This sequence joins TRBV6-4 and TRBJ2-1, with 9 bases matching TRBD2. Germline loops: CDR1 MRHNA, CDR2 SNTAGT. This CDR3 comprises 14 residues. V lost 4 bases to trimming and J lost 4 bases; unmatched junction nucleotides: 2. CDR3 nucleotides: TGTGCCAGCAGTGCGAGCGGGGGGTACAATGAGCAGTTCTTC. As protein: CASSASGGYNEQFF.

The genes are TRBV11-3 and TRBJ2-3, with 8 bases matching TRBD2. The V gene's germline CDR1 is SGHNT and CDR2 YENEEA. The CDR3 spans 16 residues. Trimming at V came to 1 base and at J to 0 bases, leaving 3 bases not matched to a gene. The CDR3 sequence is CASSLGSGGSTDTQYF. The CDR3 DNA is TGTGCCAGCAGCTTAGGGAGCGGGGGTAGCACAGATACGCAGTATTTT.

Only one count was recorded for this clone. This chain joins TRBV19 and TRBJ2-1; TRBD2 matches at 9 bases. V gave up 10 bases and J gave up 8 bases; unmatched junction bases: 9. Germline V lookup: CDR1 LNHDA, CDR2 SQIVND (reference sequence). There are 13 residues in the CDR3. This CDR3 is CATGGSGSYEQFF. The DNA of the CDR3 is TGTGCCACCGGGGGTAGCGGGAGTTATGAGCAGTTCTTC.

The chain links TRBV28 to TRBJ1-2; 8 bases align to TRBD1. CDR3 length: 16 residues. Germline CDR1 MDHEN, CDR2 SYDVKM. V shed 1 base and J 2 bases; nucleotides not matched to a gene: 6. This chain's CDR3 is CASSLSQGAINYGYTF. The CDR3 DNA follows: TGTGCCAGCAGTTTATCTCAGGGGGCTATAAACTATGGCTACACCTTC.

The chain joins TRBV9 to TRBJ2-3; 9 positions agree with TRBD1. Germline V gene lookup returns CDR1 SGDLS and CDR2 YYNGEE. The trim removed 3 bases at V and 3 bases at J, leaving 5 bases unmatched. The CDR3 totals 15 residues. In DNA form, the CDR3 reads TGTGCCAGCAGCGGGCGGACAGGGGTGACAGATACGCAGTATTTT. Its protein is CASSGRTGVTDTQYF.

J is TRBJ2-7 and V is TRBV5-1; 7 bases are shared with TRBD1. The CDR3 extends over 16 amino acids. Germline V lookup: CDR1 SGHRS, CDR2 YFSETQ. V lost 3 bases, J lost 2 bases, and 11 bases stayed unmatched. The CDR3 bases are TGCGCCAGCAGCTCTCCGGACAGGTTGGGGGCCTACGAGCAGTACTTC. It yields the protein CASSSPDRLGAYEQYF.

In its sample, this clone was seen once. The CDR3 bases are TGTGCCAGCAGTTTACAACAGGGTTTTGAAAAACTGTTTTTT. Translated, it gives CASSLQQGFEKLFF. The chain has TRBV27 and TRBJ1-4, with a tentative D call TRBD1 (6 bases). Germline V gene data show CDR1 as MNHEY and CDR2 as SMNVEV (reference sequence). The CDR3 totals 14 residues. V shed 2 bases and J shed 7 bases, with 11 bases lying between them.

This rearrangement joins TRBV27 to TRBJ2-3; 9 nucleotides align to TRBD1. Looked up from germline, CDR1 is MNHEY and CDR2 is SMNVEV (reference sequence). CDR3 length: 18 residues. After removal of 7 bases from V and 5 bases from J, the junction contained 19 bases not matched to a gene. As DNA, the CDR3 is TGTGCCAGCACCCTCACACTAACCGGGACAGGGAGAGTAGATACGCAGTATTTT. It translates to CASTLTLTGTGRVDTQYF.

This rearrangement joins TRBV6-1 to TRBJ2-5; 8 nucleotides agree with TRBD1. Germline CDR1 is MNHNS and CDR2 is SASEGT. V shed 3 bases, J shed 1 base, and the junction held 7 bases outside the gene matches. The length of the CDR3 is 16 residues. CDR3 nucleotides: TGTGCCAGCAGTGACCCGTGGGACAGGAGCCAAGAGACCCAGTACTTC. Translating gives CASSDPWDRSQETQYF.

V and J are TRBV28 and TRBJ2-5; D gene unclear. CDR1 is MDHEN, CDR2 SYDVKM, per germline. The germline V and J ends were trimmed by 6 bases and 3 bases, with 5 bases remaining between them. The CDR3 length is 11 residues. The CDR3: CASSYKETQYF. CDR3 in DNA: TGTGCCAGCAGCTATAAAGAGACCCAGTACTTC. Drawing the rest from reference TRBV28 and TRBJ2-5, the complete variable domain is DVKVTQSSRYLVKRTGEKVFLECVQDMDHENMFWYRQDPGLGLRLIYFSYDVKMKEKGDIPEGYSVSREKKERFSLILESASTNQTSMYLCASSYKETQYFGPGTRLLVL.